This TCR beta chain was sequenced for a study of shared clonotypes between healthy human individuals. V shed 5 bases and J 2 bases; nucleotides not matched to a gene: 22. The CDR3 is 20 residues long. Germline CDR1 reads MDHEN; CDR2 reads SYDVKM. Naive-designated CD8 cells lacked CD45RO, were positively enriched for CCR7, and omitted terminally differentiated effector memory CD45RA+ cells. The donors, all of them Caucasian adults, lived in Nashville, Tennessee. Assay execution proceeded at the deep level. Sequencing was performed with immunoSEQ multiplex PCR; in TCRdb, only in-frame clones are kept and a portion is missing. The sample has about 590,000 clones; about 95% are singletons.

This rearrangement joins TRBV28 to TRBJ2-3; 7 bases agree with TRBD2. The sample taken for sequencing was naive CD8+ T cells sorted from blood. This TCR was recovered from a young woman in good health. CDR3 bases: TGTGCCAGCAGTACTGCGACTAGCCGACCGCCCCGGATGATCACAGATACGCAGTATTTT. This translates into CASSTATSRPPRMITDTQYF.